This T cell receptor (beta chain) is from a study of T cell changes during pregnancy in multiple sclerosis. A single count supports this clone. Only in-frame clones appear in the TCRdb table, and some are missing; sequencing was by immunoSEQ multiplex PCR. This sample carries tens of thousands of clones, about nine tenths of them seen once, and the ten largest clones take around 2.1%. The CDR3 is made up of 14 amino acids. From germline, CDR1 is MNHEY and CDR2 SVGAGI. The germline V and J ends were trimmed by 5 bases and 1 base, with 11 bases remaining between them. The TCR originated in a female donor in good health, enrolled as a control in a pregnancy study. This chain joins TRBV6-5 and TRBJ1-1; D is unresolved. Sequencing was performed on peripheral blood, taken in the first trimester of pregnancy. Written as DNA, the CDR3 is TGTGCCAGCAGTCGCCCCGGGAGGAACACTGAAGCTTTCTTT. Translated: CASSRPGRNTEAFF.